Below, one T cell receptor (beta chain) is given with its context. Its antigen is still unknown. The CDR3 is 15 amino acids. Looked up from germline, CDR1 is MNHEY and CDR2 is SMNVEV (reference sequence). V was trimmed by 5 bases and J by 4 bases, leaving 17 bases between them. This table comes from immunoSEQ multiplex PCR, and its TCRdb copy is limited to in-frame clones, with some not included. The repertoire consists of roughly 570,000 clones, with 95% to 98% occurring once and the leading ten covering 0.3%. The data were obtained in a study of shared clonotypes between healthy human individuals. Study-level background: Three CD4 naive, three CD4 memory, two CD8 naive and one CD8 memory plate were used per donor. Whole-study findings and limits: Sharing across a few donors was seen in around 5% of naive CD4 clonotypes. Rarefaction gave evidence that sorted-subset sequencing remained incomplete despite large depth.

Naive CD8 cells comprised CD45RO-negative, CCR7-positively selected cells, excluding terminally differentiated effector memory CD45RA+ cells. The clonotype originates from a man under 40 in good health. Sequencing input: naive CD8+ T cells sorted from blood. The chain employs TRBV27 and TRBJ1-1; D gene ambiguous. The CDR3 DNA is TGTGCCAGCAGTAGTTTAAGTGGTTGGAGCACTGAAGCTTTCTTT. It translates to CASSSLSGWSTEAFF.